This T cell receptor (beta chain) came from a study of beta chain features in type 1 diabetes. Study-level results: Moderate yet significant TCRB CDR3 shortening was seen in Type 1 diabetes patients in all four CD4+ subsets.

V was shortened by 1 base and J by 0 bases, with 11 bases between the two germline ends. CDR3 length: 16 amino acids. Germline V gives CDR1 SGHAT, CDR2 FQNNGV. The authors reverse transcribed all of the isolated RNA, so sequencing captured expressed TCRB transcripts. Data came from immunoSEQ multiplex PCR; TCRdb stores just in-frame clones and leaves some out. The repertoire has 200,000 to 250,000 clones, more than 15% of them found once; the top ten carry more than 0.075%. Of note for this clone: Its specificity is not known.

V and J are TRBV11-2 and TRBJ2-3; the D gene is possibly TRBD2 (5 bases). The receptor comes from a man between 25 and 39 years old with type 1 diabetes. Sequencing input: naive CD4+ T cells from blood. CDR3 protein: CASSLGPSHSTDTQYF. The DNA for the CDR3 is TGTGCCAGCAGCTTAGGTCCTAGCCATAGCACAGATACGCAGTATTTT.